The present entry profiles one TCR beta chain with its context. The data originate from a study of cytomegalovirus exposure and HLA in healthy donors. Researchers ran the PCR with 60 Vbeta and 13 Jbeta primers. Clones were read by immunoSEQ multiplex PCR, and TCRdb kept only the in-frame ones, dropping some. This repertoire shows more than 150,000 clones, around 75% found once; its top ten account for 6.3%. Germline V gene sequence: CDR1 SGHRS, CDR2 YFSETQ. This CDR3 is built from 18 residues. After removal of 4 bases from V and 9 bases from J, the junction contained 16 bases not matched to a gene. The receptor comes from a middle-aged man in good health and CMV-seropositive. This chain connects TRBV5-1 to TRBJ2-3; 14 nucleotides align to TRBD2. Sequencing was performed on PBMCs. CDR3 in amino acids: CASSRGTSGGLTPGTQYF. DNA for the CDR3: TGCGCCAGCAGCCGGGGGACTAGCGGGGGCCTCACCCCGGGGACGCAGTATTTT.